This T cell receptor (beta chain) came from a study of T cell responses to AZD1222 COVID-19 vaccine. Study background: Some second doses came at about 4 weeks and others at about 12 weeks; these were pooled. Whole-study findings and limits: The study found vaccine-associated CD4 TCRs spanning spike, dominant at 160-218 and 743-854. After the peak T cell response, and only then, were repertoires sampled. The number of AZD1222 recipients seropositive at baseline was only five to seven.

With regard to this clone: Its target is unknown.

Looked up from germline, CDR1 is MNHEY and CDR2 is SMNVEV (reference sequence). This CDR3 comprises 13 residues. V lost 3 bases and J lost 10, with 10 bases in between. Only in-frame clones appear in the TCRdb table, and some are missing; sequencing was by immunoSEQ multiplex PCR. The table lists 100,000 to 120,000 clones, about 90% of them singletons. The rearrangement links TRBV27 to TRBJ1-6; D may be TRBD1 (5 bases). This TCR derives from an adult in good health. The sample was peripheral blood, taken on day 0 of AZD1222 vaccination. The CDR3 protein is CASSLGVGSPLHF. The CDR3 bases are TGTGCCAGCAGTTTGGGGGTAGGATCACCCCTCCACTTT.